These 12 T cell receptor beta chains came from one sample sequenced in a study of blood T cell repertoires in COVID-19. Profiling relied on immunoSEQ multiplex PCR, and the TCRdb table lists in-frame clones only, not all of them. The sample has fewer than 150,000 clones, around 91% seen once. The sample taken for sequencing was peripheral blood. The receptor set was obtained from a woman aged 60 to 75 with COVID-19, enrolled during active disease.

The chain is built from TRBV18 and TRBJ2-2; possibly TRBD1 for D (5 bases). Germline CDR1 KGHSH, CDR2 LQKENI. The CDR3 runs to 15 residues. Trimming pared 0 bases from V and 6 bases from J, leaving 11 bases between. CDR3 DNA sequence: TGTGCCAGCTCACCACCGTCAGGGCCCGCCGGGGAGCTGTTTTTT. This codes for CASSPPSGPAGELFF.

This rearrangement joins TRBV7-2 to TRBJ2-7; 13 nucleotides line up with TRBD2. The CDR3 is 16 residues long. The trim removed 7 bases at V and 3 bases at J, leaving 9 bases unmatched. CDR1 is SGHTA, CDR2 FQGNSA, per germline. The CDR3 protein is CASTIVLAGGLYEQYF. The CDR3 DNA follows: TGTGCCAGCACTATAGTACTAGCGGGGGGGCTCTACGAGCAGTACTTC.

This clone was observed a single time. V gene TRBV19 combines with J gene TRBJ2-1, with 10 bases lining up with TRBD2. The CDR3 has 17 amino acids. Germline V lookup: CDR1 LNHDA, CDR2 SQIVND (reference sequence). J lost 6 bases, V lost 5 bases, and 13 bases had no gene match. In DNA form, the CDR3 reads TGTGCCAGTAGTCCTCGCCCTATAGCGGGGGGAATCAATGAGCAGTTCTTC. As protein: CASSPRPIAGGINEQFF.

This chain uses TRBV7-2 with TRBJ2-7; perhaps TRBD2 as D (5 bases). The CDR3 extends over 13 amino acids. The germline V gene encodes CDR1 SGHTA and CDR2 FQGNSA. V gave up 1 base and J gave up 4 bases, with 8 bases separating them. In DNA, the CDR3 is TGTGCCAGCAGCTTAGAACTAGTTTACGAGCAGTACTTC. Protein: CASSLELVYEQYF.

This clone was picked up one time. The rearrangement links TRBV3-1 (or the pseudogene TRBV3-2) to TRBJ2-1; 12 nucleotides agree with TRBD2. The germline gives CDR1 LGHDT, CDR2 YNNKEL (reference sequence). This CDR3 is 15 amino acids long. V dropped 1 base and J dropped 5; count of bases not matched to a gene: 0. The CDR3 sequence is CASSQGLAGDNEQFF. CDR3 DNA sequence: TGTGCCAGCAGCCAAGGACTAGCGGGGGACAATGAGCAGTTCTTC.

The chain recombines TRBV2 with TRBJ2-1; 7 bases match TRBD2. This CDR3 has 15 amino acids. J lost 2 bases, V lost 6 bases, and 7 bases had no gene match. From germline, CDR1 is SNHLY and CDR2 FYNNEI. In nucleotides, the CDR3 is TGTGCCAGCAGCGCGAATGGGGGGGCCTACAATGAGCAGTTCTTC. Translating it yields CASSANGGAYNEQFF.

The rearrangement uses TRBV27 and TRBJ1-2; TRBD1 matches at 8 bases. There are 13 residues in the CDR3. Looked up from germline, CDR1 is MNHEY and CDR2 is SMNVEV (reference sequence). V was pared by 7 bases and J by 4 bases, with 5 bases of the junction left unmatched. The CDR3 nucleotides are TGTGCCAGCACCCAGGACAGGGCCTATGGCTACACCTTC. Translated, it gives CASTQDRAYGYTF.

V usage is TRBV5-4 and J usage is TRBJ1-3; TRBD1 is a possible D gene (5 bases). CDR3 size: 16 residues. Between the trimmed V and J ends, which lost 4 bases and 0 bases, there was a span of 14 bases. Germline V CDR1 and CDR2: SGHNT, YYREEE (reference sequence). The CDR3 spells CASSAGLTNSGNTIYF. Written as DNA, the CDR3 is TGTGCCAGCAGCGCGGGACTTACAAACTCTGGAAACACCATATATTTT. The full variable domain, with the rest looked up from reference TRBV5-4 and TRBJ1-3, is ETGVTQSPTHLIKTRGQQVTLRCSSQSGHNTVSWYQQALGQGPQFIFQYYREEENGRGNFPPRFSGLQFPNYSSELNVNALELDDSALYLCASSAGLTNSGNTIYFGEGSWLTVV.

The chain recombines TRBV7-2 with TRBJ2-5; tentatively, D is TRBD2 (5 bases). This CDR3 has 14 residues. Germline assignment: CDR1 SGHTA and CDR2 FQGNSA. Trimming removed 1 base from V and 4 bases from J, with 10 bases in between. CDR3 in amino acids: CASSLGGYGETQYF. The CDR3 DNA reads TGTGCCAGCAGCTTAGGAGGGTACGGAGAGACCCAGTACTTC.

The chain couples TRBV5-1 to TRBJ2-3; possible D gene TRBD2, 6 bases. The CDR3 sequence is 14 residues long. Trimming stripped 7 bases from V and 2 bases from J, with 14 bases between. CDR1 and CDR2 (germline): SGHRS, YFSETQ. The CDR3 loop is CASLEGGTTDTQYF. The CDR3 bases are TGCGCCAGCCTAGAGGGCGGGACCACAGATACGCAGTATTTT.

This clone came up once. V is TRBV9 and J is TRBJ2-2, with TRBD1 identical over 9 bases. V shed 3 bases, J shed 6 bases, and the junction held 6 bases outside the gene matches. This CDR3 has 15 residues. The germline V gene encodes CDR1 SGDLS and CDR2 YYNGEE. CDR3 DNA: TGTGCCAGCAGCGCCGGGACAGGGAGGGCCGGGGAGCTGTTTTTT. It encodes CASSAGTGRAGELFF.

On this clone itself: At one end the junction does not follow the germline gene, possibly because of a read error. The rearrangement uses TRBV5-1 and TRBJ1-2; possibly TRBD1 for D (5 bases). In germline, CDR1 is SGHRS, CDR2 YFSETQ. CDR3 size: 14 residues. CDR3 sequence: CASSLVGGDYGYTF. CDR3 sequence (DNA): TGCGCCAGCAGCTTGGTCGGCGGGGACTACGGCTACACCTTC.